A selection of T cell receptor beta chains follows, all from one sample in a study of blood T cell repertoires in COVID-19. Profiled with immunoSEQ multiplex PCR; TCRdb holds only in-frame clones, not every one. The table has fewer than 200,000 clones, 70% to 90% seen once. The sample was peripheral blood. These receptors all come from a man aged 18 to 30 who had recovered from COVID-19. Each CDR3 is given with its conserved first and last residue. The D gene is left open where the match is weak. Clone size is shown for a subset of rows, as once, few, many or a class of expanded clone.

v_call	d_call	cdr3_length	clone_size	j_call	cdr3_aa	cdr3_nt
TRBV28	-	18	-	TRBJ2-2	CASSSPSTGTSNTGELFF	TGTGCCAGCAGTTCCCCATCGACCGGGACATCGAACACCGGGGAGCTGTTTTTT
TRBV19	TRBD1	13	-	TRBJ2-1	CASTGTGGLVQFF	TGTGCCAGTACCGGGACAGGGGGCTTGGTTCAGTTCTTC
TRBV28	-	15	-	TRBJ2-7	CASMGRLRSIYEQYF	TGTGCCAGCATGGGGCGGCTTAGATCAATCTACGAGCAGTACTTC
TRBV28	-	13	few	TRBJ2-2	CASSRGIGGELFF	TGTGCCAGCAGTAGGGGTATAGGTGGGGAGCTGTTTTTT
TRBV6-1	-	14	-	TRBJ2-7	CASSPGTGYYEQYF	TGTGCCAGCTCCCCGGGCACAGGCTATTACGAGCAGTACTTC
TRBV19	TRBD1	14	-	TRBJ2-7	CASSPGTGVNEQYF	TGTGCCAGTAGCCCCGGGACAGGGGTCAACGAGCAGTACTTC
TRBV9	TRBD1	14	-	TRBJ2-7	CASSVGDRTYEQYF	TGTGCCAGCAGCGTAGGGGACAGAACCTACGAGCAGTACTTC
TRBV7-8	-	16	-	TRBJ2-3	CASSLVWTAFTDTQYF	TGTGCCAGCAGCTTAGTTTGGACAGCGTTCACAGATACGCAGTATTTT
TRBV5-6	TRBD1	13	few	TRBJ2-1	CASSIGTVNEQFF	TGTGCCAGCAGCATAGGGACAGTTAATGAGCAGTTCTTC
TRBV7-2	TRBD1	14	-	TRBJ2-5	CASSLGQGQETQYF	TGTGCCAGCAGCCTTGGACAGGGGCAAGAGACCCAGTACTTC
TRBV6-6	TRBD1	14	once	TRBJ1-2	CASNPGTANYGYTF	TGTGCCAGCAACCCCGGGACAGCTAACTATGGCTACACCTTC
TRBV30	TRBD1	13	once	TRBJ1-1	CAWSQGGVDEAFF	TGTGCCTGGAGCCAGGGGGGAGTGGATGAAGCTTTCTTT
TRBV5-6	TRBD1	14	-	TRBJ1-2	CASRRTGENYGYTF	TGTGCCAGCAGGAGGACAGGGGAAAACTATGGCTACACCTTC
TRBV28	TRBD1	14	few	TRBJ1-6	CASSSGTANSPLHF	TGTGCCAGCAGTTCCGGGACAGCCAATTCACCCCTCCACTTT
TRBV18	TRBD2	16	-	TRBJ2-1	CASSTGTSGSGYEQFF	TGTGCCAGCTCAACAGGGACTAGCGGGAGTGGCTATGAGCAGTTCTTC
TRBV6-6	TRBD1	16	-	TRBJ1-5	CASSSRDRDSNQPQHF	TGTGCCAGCAGTTCCCGGGACAGGGATAGCAATCAGCCCCAGCATTTT
TRBV6-2/TRBV6-3	-	14	-	TRBJ2-5	CASSYQGPRETQYF	TGTGCCAGCAGTTACCAGGGGCCGCGGGAGACCCAGTACTTC
TRBV5-4	-	15	-	TRBJ2-1	CASSIQGPRAHEQFF	TGTGCCAGCAGCATACAGGGACCGAGAGCCCATGAGCAGTTCTTC
TRBV28	-	16	once	TRBJ1-4	CASSSLEGVTNEKLFF	TGTGCCAGCAGTTCGCTCGAGGGGGTAACTAATGAAAAACTGTTTTTT
TRBV4-3	-	16	-	TRBJ2-1	CASSQPTGSSYNEQFF	TGCGCCAGCAGCCAGCCCACAGGGAGCTCCTACAATGAGCAGTTCTTC
TRBV5-1	TRBD2	16	few	TRBJ2-7	CASSGGLAGGLGEQYF	TGCGCCAGCAGCGGGGGACTAGCGGGAGGGCTGGGCGAGCAGTACTTC
TRBV10-3	-	12	-	TRBJ2-7	CAAGVRAYEQYF	TGTGCCGCAGGGGTGCGGGCCTACGAGCAGTACTTC
TRBV7-2	TRBD2	13	-	TRBJ2-7	CASSFREGYEQYF	TGTGCCAGCAGCTTCCGGGAGGGCTACGAGCAGTACTTC
TRBV27	-	13	-	TRBJ2-1	CASSLGSYNEQFF	TGTGCCAGCAGTTTAGGGAGCTACAATGAGCAGTTCTTC